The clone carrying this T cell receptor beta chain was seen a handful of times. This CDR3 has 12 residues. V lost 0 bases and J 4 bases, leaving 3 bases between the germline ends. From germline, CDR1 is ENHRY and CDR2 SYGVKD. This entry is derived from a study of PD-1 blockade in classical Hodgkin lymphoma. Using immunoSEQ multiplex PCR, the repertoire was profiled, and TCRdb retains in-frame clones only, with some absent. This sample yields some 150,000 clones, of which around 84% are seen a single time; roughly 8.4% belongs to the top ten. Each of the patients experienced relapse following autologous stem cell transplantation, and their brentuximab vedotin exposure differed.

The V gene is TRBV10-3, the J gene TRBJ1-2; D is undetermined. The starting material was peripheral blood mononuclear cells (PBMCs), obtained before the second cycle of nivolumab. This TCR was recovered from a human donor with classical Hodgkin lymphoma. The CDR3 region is CAISESIYGYTF. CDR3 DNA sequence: TGTGCCATCAGTGAGTCGATCTATGGCTACACCTTC.